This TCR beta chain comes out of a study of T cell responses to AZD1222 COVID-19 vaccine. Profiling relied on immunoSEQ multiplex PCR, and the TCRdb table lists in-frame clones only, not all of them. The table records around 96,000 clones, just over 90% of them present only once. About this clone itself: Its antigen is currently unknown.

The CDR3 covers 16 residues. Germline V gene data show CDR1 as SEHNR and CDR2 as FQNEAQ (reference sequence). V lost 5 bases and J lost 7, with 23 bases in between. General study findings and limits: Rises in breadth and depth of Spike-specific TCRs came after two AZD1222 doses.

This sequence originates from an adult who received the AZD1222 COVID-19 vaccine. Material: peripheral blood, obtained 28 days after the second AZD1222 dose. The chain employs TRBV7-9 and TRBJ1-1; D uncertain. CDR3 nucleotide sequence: TGTGCCAGCAGCCACCCCCTCGTATTGGGCGCTGGTGAAGCTTTCTTT. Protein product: CASSHPLVLGAGEAFF.